The rows below give T cell receptor beta chains drawn from one sample of a study of blood T cells in healthy people across ages. Each CDR3 protein is one row after TCRdb ran MiXCR on the 5' RACE reads. The sample has hundreds of thousands of distinct CDR3 sequences; roughly 60% are singletons. Sequenced: blood. All receptors come from a man aged 30 to 45 in good health. The CDR3 runs from the conserved cysteine through the conserved F or W. Each record gives: V gene, J gene, D gene, CDR3 length, clone size, CDR3 protein, CDR3 DNA. A D gene is named only where the DNA matches it firmly. The size of a clone is reported for some rows only, either as once, few or many, or as a class for expanded clones.

TRBV2	TRBJ2-1	-	13	-	CATPPQGDNEQFF	TGTGCCACCCCGCCCCAGGGAGACAATGAGCAGTTCTTC
TRBV10-3	TRBJ2-3	TRBD2	17	once	CAISESRGSGGPDTQYF	TGTGCCATCAGTGAGTCGAGGGGTAGCGGGGGGCCAGATACGCAGTATTTT
TRBV25-1	TRBJ2-7	-	13	-	CASSEYKFYEQYF	TGTGCCAGCAGTGAATATAAGTTCTACGAGCAGTACTTC
TRBV29-1	TRBJ2-7	TRBD1	13	-	CSVSVGQFYEQYF	TGCAGCGTTTCGGTGGGACAGTTCTACGAGCAGTACTTC
TRBV3-1	TRBJ1-5	-	14	-	CASSPTVGNQPQHF	TGTGCCAGCAGCCCTACAGTCGGCAATCAGCCCCAGCATTTT
TRBV3-1	TRBJ1-2	TRBD1	17	-	CASSQMSPRTGSYGYTF	TGTGCCAGCAGCCAAATGTCCCCACGGACAGGCAGCTATGGCTACACCTTC
TRBV12-3/TRBV12-4	TRBJ2-3	TRBD2	21	-	CASSLRVAERGVLENTDTQYF	TGTGCCAGCAGCCTCAGGGTGGCGGAGCGGGGGGTCCTCGAGAACACAGATACGCAGTATTTT
TRBV15	TRBJ1-4	-	10	-	CATGYEKLFF	TGTGCCACGGGGTACGAAAAACTGTTTTTT
TRBV20-1	TRBJ2-1	-	14	-	CSASGGRGRNEQFF	TGCAGTGCTAGCGGTGGCAGGGGGAGGAATGAGCAGTTCTTC
TRBV12-5	TRBJ2-1	-	15	-	CASGMERWGDNEQFF	TGTGCTAGTGGAATGGAGAGGTGGGGGGACAATGAGCAGTTCTTC
TRBV20-1	TRBJ2-3	TRBD2	16	-	CSARVGGGGAADTQYF	TGCAGTGCTAGAGTGGGGGGCGGGGGGGCCGCAGATACGCAGTATTTT
TRBV24-1	TRBJ2-3	-	16	few	CATSDPSPASTDTQYF	TGTGCCACCAGTGACCCTAGCCCGGCCTCCACAGATACGCAGTATTTT
TRBV12-3/TRBV12-4	TRBJ1-5	-	16	-	CASSHSSEDIDQPQHF	TGTGCCAGCAGTCACTCATCAGAAGATATAGATCAGCCCCAGCATTTT
TRBV6-1	TRBJ1-5	-	14	-	CASRDRSSNQPQHF	TGTGCCAGCAGGGACAGATCTAGCAATCAGCCCCAGCATTTT
TRBV4-2	TRBJ2-7	-	16	-	CASSPHDTDTAYEQYF	TGTGCCAGCAGCCCGCACGATACGGACACCGCCTACGAGCAGTACTTC
TRBV4-3	TRBJ2-7	-	14	few	CASSQVTASYEQYF	TGCGCCAGCAGCCAAGTAACGGCCTCCTACGAGCAGTACTTC
TRBV7-9	TRBJ2-7	TRBD2	14	-	CASRASGGTNEQYF	TGTGCCAGCAGGGCTAGCGGGGGGACGAACGAGCAGTACTTC
TRBV11-1	TRBJ2-5	TRBD1	13	-	CASSQTTGFEQYF	TGTGCCAGCAGCCAGACGACAGGGTTTGAGCAGTACTTC
TRBV4-3	TRBJ2-7	TRBD2	18	-	CASSPLGTSGGLAYEQYF	TGCGCCAGCAGCCCTTTAGGCACTAGCGGGGGCCTTGCCTACGAGCAGTACTTC
TRBV7-2	TRBJ2-3	-	20	once	CASSKISRGLRADGTDTQYF	TGTGCCAGCAGCAAAATCTCAAGAGGACTCCGGGCAGACGGCACAGATACGCAGTATTTT
TRBV7-9	TRBJ2-5	-	15	-	CASGLGGSLTETQYF	TGTGCCAGCGGCTTAGGGGGAAGTTTGACAGAGACCCAGTACTTC
TRBV3-1	TRBJ2-3	-	16	few	CASSPARAASTDTQYF	TGTGCCAGCAGCCCGGCTAGGGCCGCTAGCACAGATACGCAGTATTTT
TRBV4-3	TRBJ2-5	-	14	-	CASSQDPGTREQYF	TGCGCCAGCAGCCAAGACCCGGGGACAAGGGAGCAGTACTTC
TRBV6-2/TRBV6-3	TRBJ1-1	TRBD1	15	few	CASRPRTGANTEAFF	TGTGCCAGCAGACCAAGGACAGGGGCGAACACTGAAGCTTTCTTT
TRBV12-3/TRBV12-4	TRBJ2-1	-	14	-	CASSPPGAYNEQFF	TGTGCCAGCAGTCCCCCGGGGGCATACAATGAGCAGTTCTTC
TRBV7-6	TRBJ2-7	-	14	few	CASSFSDESYEQYF	TGTGCCAGCAGCTTCTCGGACGAAAGTTACGAGCAGTACTTC
TRBV6-2/TRBV6-3	TRBJ2-1	TRBD1	18	-	CASSSPRGTGGSYNEQFF	TGTGCCAGCAGTTCCCCCCGCGGGACAGGGGGCTCCTACAATGAGCAGTTCTTC
TRBV25-1	TRBJ2-1	-	13	-	CASSLRMLDEQFF	TGTGCCAGCAGTCTAAGGATGTTGGATGAGCAGTTCTTC
TRBV28	TRBJ2-3	-	14	-	CASTAGLVWDTQYF	TGTGCCAGCACCGCCGGGCTAGTGTGGGATACGCAGTATTTT
TRBV11-1	TRBJ2-7	-	15	once	CASSLAPETPYEQYF	TGTGCCAGCAGCTTAGCGCCCGAGACCCCCTACGAGCAGTACTTC
TRBV12-3/TRBV12-4	TRBJ2-1	-	12	-	CASSLAAGEQFF	TGTGCCAGCAGTTTAGCGGCGGGAGAGCAGTTCTTC
TRBV2	TRBJ2-5	-	11	few	CASKSAETQYF	TGTGCCAGCAAGTCGGCGGAGACCCAGTACTTC
TRBV20-1	TRBJ2-7	-	13	few	CSAYEDSPYEQYF	TGCAGTGCGTATGAGGACAGCCCATACGAGCAGTACTTC
TRBV4-3	TRBJ2-6	TRBD1	16	-	CASSEQGDVGASVLTF	TGCGCCAGCAGTGAACAGGGGGACGTTGGGGCCAGCGTCCTGACTTTC
TRBV30	TRBJ1-2	-	15	-	CAWRRGVLNHYGYTF	TGTGCCTGGAGAAGAGGGGTTTTAAACCACTATGGCTACACCTTC
TRBV20-1	TRBJ2-3	TRBD2	24	-	CSARDLAPPGGGGPNPWDTDTQYF	TGCAGTGCTAGAGATTTGGCCCCCCCGGGTGGCGGGGGGCCCAACCCTTGGGACACAGATACGCAGTATTTT
TRBV13	TRBJ1-1	TRBD1	15	-	CASSSRDRAHTEAFF	TGTGCCAGCAGCTCAAGGGACAGGGCGCACACTGAAGCTTTCTTT
TRBV6-2/TRBV6-3	TRBJ1-1	-	13	-	CASSQPQNGEAFF	TGTGCCAGCAGTCAACCACAAAATGGGGAAGCTTTCTTT
TRBV21-1	TRBJ1-1	-	15	-	CASSIRRQGRCGAFF	TGTGCCAGCAGCATCCGTCGACAGGGAAGGTGCGGAGCTTTCTTT
TRBV7-2	TRBJ2-1	TRBD2	17	-	CASSLVGGAGGRNEQFF	TGTGCCAGCAGCTTAGTAGGGGGGGCGGGGGGCCGCAATGAGCAGTTCTTC
TRBV15	TRBJ2-5	-	17	-	CATSRDLLAGGRETQYF	TGTGCCACCAGCAGAGATCTCCTAGCAGGAGGGAGAGAGACCCAGTACTTC
TRBV20-1	TRBJ2-7	TRBD1	13	-	CSATGTVSYEQYF	TGCAGTGCTACCGGGACAGTCTCCTACGAGCAGTACTTC
TRBV29-1	TRBJ2-6	TRBD1	17	-	CSVRGATGGPGANVLTF	TGCAGCGTACGAGGGGCGACAGGGGGTCCTGGGGCCAACGTCCTGACTTTC
TRBV12-3/TRBV12-4	TRBJ2-1	-	13	-	CASSLKPIGEQFF	TGTGCCAGCAGTTTAAAACCGATCGGTGAGCAGTTCTTC
TRBV4-2	TRBJ1-5	-	16	once	CASSQGQQAFNQPQHF	TGTGCCAGCAGCCAAGGACAGCAAGCCTTCAATCAGCCCCAGCATTTT
TRBV19	TRBJ1-2	TRBD1	15	-	CASSIGTGGDDGYTF	TGTGCCAGTAGTATTGGGACAGGGGGCGATGATGGCTACACCTTC
TRBV12-3/TRBV12-4	TRBJ2-5	-	14	-	CASSLYDRDNEQYF	TGTGCCAGCAGTCTATACGACAGAGACAATGAGCAGTACTTC
TRBV11-2	TRBJ2-3	TRBD2	14	-	CASLSGLVIDTQYF	TGTGCCAGCTTAAGCGGACTAGTGATAGATACGCAGTATTTT
TRBV7-2	TRBJ1-6	TRBD1	17	few	CASSRKGGQGADSPLHF	TGTGCCAGCAGTCGAAAAGGGGGGCAGGGGGCTGATTCACCCCTCCACTTT
TRBV3-1	TRBJ2-7	-	16	-	CASSQDRARAAYEQYF	TGTGCCAGCAGCCAAGATCGGGCCCGAGCGGCCTACGAGCAGTACTTC
TRBV29-1	TRBJ1-2	TRBD1	14	many	CSVEVTGGDYGYTF	TGCAGCGTTGAAGTCACAGGGGGCGACTATGGCTACACCTTC
TRBV3-1	TRBJ1-2	-	15	-	CASSQDGPGEGGYTF	TGTGCCAGCAGCCAAGATGGCCCGGGGGAGGGTGGCTACACCTTC
TRBV6-1	TRBJ2-7	-	16	few	CASTIGRAAGAYEQYF	TGTGCCAGCACTATCGGTCGGGCAGCCGGCGCCTACGAGCAGTACTTC
TRBV28	TRBJ2-1	-	12	few	CASSSTGWEEFF	TGTGCCAGCAGTTCGACCGGTTGGGAGGAGTTCTTC
TRBV2	TRBJ1-4	TRBD1	16	-	CASSGDVKGADEKLFF	TGTGCCAGCAGTGGGGACGTGAAGGGGGCAGATGAAAAACTGTTTTTT
TRBV7-8	TRBJ1-6	-	15	few	CASSLNYGGNSPLHF	TGTGCCAGCAGCTTAAACTACGGTGGGAATTCACCCCTCCACTTT
TRBV28	TRBJ2-3	TRBD2	17	-	CASSPPYSGGNTDTQYF	TGTGCCAGCAGTCCACCATATAGCGGGGGTAACACAGATACGCAGTATTTT
TRBV20-1	TRBJ2-6	-	15	few	CSASYQGTGANVLTF	TGCAGTGCTAGCTATCAGGGGACTGGGGCCAACGTCCTGACTTTC
TRBV2	TRBJ2-1	-	13	many	CASRGDRYNEQFF	TGTGCCAGCAGAGGGGACCGTTACAATGAGCAGTTCTTC